Each of the 17 T cell receptor beta chains below was sequenced from the same sample in a study of sequential checkpoint blockade in melanoma (dated by TCRdb to about 2019). The intended sense of this specimen's treatment or condition label: randomized to nivolumab then ipilimumab (arm A) or the reverse (arm B). The receptor library was made with the immunoSEQ multiplex PCR assay. TCRdb stores this immuneACCESS table with in-frame sequences only. Part of the clones is absent; in the studies checked, under half of the shortfall reflects unresolved V genes, and no reason is known for the rest. The sample includes about 10,000 clones, with 60% to 75% observed a single time. About 35% of the sample lies in the top ten. Specimen: CD8+ T cells sorted from blood (inferred from file names), collected from a patient given nivolumab and ipilimumab in sequence. The origin of the receptors is a human donor with melanoma.

V and J are TRBV27 and TRBJ1-5; D is ambiguous. The CDR3 loop spans 12 amino acids. Germline loops: CDR1 MNHEY, CDR2 SMNVEV (reference sequence). V was shortened by 3 bases and J by 7 bases, with 7 bases between the two germline ends. CDR3 DNA sequence: TGTGCCAGCAGTTTCCTAGGACAGCCCCAGCATTTT. Amino acid sequence: CASSFLGQPQHF.

J is TRBJ1-4 and V is TRBV11-2; 7 bases map to TRBD1. CDR3 length: 15 residues. CDR1 is SGHAT and CDR2 is FQNNGV in the germline V gene. The junction had 4 bases not matched to a gene; V was cut back by 0 bases and J by 6 bases. Here the CDR3 DNA reads TGTGCCAGCAGCTTAGATCCAGGGGGAGATGAAAAACTGTTTTTT. Translating gives CASSLDPGGDEKLFF. The full variable domain, rest sourced from reference TRBV11-2 and TRBJ1-4, is EAGVAQSPRYKIIEKRQSVAFWCNPISGHATLYWYQQILGQGPKLLIQFQNNGVVDDSQLPKDRFSAERLKGVDSTLKIQPAKLEDSAVYLCASSLDPGGDEKLFFGSGTQLSVL.

V gene TRBV5-6 combines with J gene TRBJ2-7, with 8 bases fitting TRBD1. V was clipped by 4 bases and J by 2 bases; unmatched bases: 5. The length of the CDR3 is 14 residues. CDR1 and CDR2 from the germline V gene are SGHDT and YYEEEE. CDR3 residues: CASSLGTGTYEQYF. As DNA, the CDR3 is TGTGCCAGCAGCCTCGGGACAGGAACCTACGAGCAGTACTTC.

The chain recombines TRBV5-1 with TRBJ2-1, with 7 nucleotides matching TRBD2. The CDR3 is made up of 16 amino acids. The V gene's germline CDR1 is SGHRS and CDR2 YFSETQ. V shed 0 bases and J 7 bases; nucleotides not matched to a gene: 10. The DNA of the CDR3 is TGCGCCAGCAGCTTGGCCGTGACTAGCCGAGAGAATGAGCAGTTCTTC. Protein product: CASSLAVTSRENEQFF.

The chain recombines TRBV6-6 with TRBJ1-2, with a weak D call TRBD1 (5 bases). Trimming took off 6 bases at V and 3 bases at J, with 11 bases between the two ends. The CDR3 spans 13 residues. CDR1 and CDR2 (germline): MNHNY, SVGAGI (reference sequence). In DNA form, the CDR3 reads TGTGCCAGCAGACCCAGGGTGGACTATGGCTACACCTTC. It specifies CASRPRVDYGYTF.

This chain connects TRBV4-1 to TRBJ2-2; maybe TRBD1 (6 bases). The CDR3 totals 15 residues. CDR1 and CDR2 from the germline V gene are MGHRA and YSYEKL. Trimming took 4 bases from V and 1 from J, leaving 10 bases between them. CDR3 sequence: CASSPYRENTGELFF. CDR3 nucleotide sequence: TGCGCCAGCAGCCCGTACAGGGAGAACACCGGGGAGCTGTTTTTT.

This rearrangement joins TRBV7-9 to TRBJ2-7, with D tentatively TRBD1 (6 bases). CDR1 is SEHNR and CDR2 is FQNEAQ in the germline V gene (reference sequence). The CDR3 is 12 residues long. The V gene lost 5 bases and the J gene lost 6 bases, with 11 bases spanning the gap. The CDR3 loop is CASSPTGREQYF. The CDR3 DNA reads TGTGCCAGCAGCCCTACAGGGCGCGAGCAGTACTTC. The variable domain in full, with the rest retrieved from reference TRBV7-9 and TRBJ2-7, is DTGVSQNPRHKITKRGQNVTFRCDPISEHNRLYWYRQTLGQGPEFLTYFQNEAQLEKSRLLSDRFSAERPKGSFSTLEIQRTEQGDSAMYLCASSPTGREQYFGPGTRLTVT.

The V gene is TRBV6-6, the J gene TRBJ2-1; 8 nucleotides line up with TRBD2. V trimming: 0 bases; J trimming: 5 bases; junction bases outside the gene matches: 6. Germline CDR1 is MNHNY and CDR2 is SVGAGI (reference sequence). The CDR3 loop spans 16 amino acids. The CDR3 DNA sequence: TGTGCCAGCAGTTACTCGGTTAGCGGGAACAACAATGAGCAGTTCTTC. Protein product: CASSYSVSGNNNEQFF.

CDR3 sequence: CASSPTTGWTEAFF. The CDR3 DNA reads TGTGCCAGCAGCCCCACGACAGGGTGGACTGAAGCTTTCTTT. The V gene is TRBV4-2, the J gene TRBJ1-1; 7 bases are shared with TRBD1. The V segment lost 4 bases and the J segment 5 bases; nucleotides outside the gene matches: 7. From germline, CDR1 is LGHNA and CDR2 YNFKEQ. The CDR3 spans 14 residues.

This chain links TRBV27 with TRBJ2-7; 7 bases fit TRBD1. Germline V lookup: CDR1 MNHEY, CDR2 SMNVEV (reference sequence). V lost 6 bases to trimming and J lost 4 bases; unmatched junction nucleotides: 9. The CDR3 runs to 14 residues. For the CDR3, the DNA is TGTGCCAGCAGACCCAGGGACAGAATTTACGAGCAGTACTTC. Its translation is CASRPRDRIYEQYF.

This clone was seen a few times. The rearrangement uses TRBV10-3 and TRBJ2-1; no firm D call. Between the trimmed V and J ends, which lost 1 base and 4 bases, there was a span of 5 bases. Germline values: CDR1 ENHRY, CDR2 SYGVKD. The CDR3 contains 13 residues. The CDR3 DNA reads as TGTGCCATCAGTGAGTACAGTTACAATGAGCAGTTCTTC. It encodes CAISEYSYNEQFF.

The gene calls are TRBV5-1 and TRBJ2-2; D is perhaps TRBD2 (6 bases). CDR1 and CDR2 from the germline V gene are SGHRS and YFSETQ. The ends were cut back, 7 bases at V and 4 bases at J, with 14 bases in the middle. The CDR3 extends over 14 amino acids. This CDR3 is CASEAGQGTGELFF. The CDR3 nucleotides read TGCGCCAGCGAGGCGGGGCAGGGCACCGGGGAGCTGTTTTTT. The full variable domain, completed using reference TRBV5-1 and TRBJ2-2, is KAGVTQTPRYLIKTRGQQVTLSCSPISGHRSVSWYQQTPGQGLQFLFEYFSETQRNKGNFPGRFSGRQFSNSRSEMNVSTLELGDSALYLCASEAGQGTGELFFGEGSRLTVL.

The rearrangement links TRBV29-1 to TRBJ2-7; the match to TRBD2 covers 10 bases. Germline CDR1 SQVTM, CDR2 ANQGSEA. With V trimmed by 6 bases and J by 4 bases, 3 bases remained unmatched. CDR3 length equals 12 residues. The CDR3 region is CSVSSGSYEQYF. The CDR3, as DNA: TGCAGCGTGTCTAGCGGGAGTTACGAGCAGTACTTC.

The V call is TRBV5-4, the J call TRBJ2-7; D may match TRBD1 or TRBD2 (6 bases each). Trimming pared 4 bases from V and 7 bases from J, leaving 18 bases between. Per germline, CDR1 SGHNT and CDR2 YYREEE (reference sequence). The CDR3 covers 14 residues. CDR3 nucleotide sequence: TGTGCCAGCAGCCTGGGGGGCAATCTAAAGGAGCAGTACTTC. Translating gives CASSLGGNLKEQYF.

J is TRBJ2-7 and V is TRBV7-9; 10 bases are shared with TRBD1. CDR3 length: 16 amino acids. Germline V gene data show CDR1 as SEHNR and CDR2 as FQNEAQ (reference sequence). Trimming cost V 5 bases and J 0 bases; bases outside gene matches: 7. The CDR3 is CASSMGQGIYSYEQYF. As DNA, the CDR3 is TGTGCCAGCAGCATGGGACAGGGGATTTACTCCTACGAGCAGTACTTC.

This chain links TRBV5-6 with TRBJ1-2; D might be TRBD1 (5 bases). Germline-derived CDR1 and CDR2 are SGHDT and YYEEEE. The V end lost 4 bases, the J end lost 4 bases, and 17 bases lay between the germline ends. There are 15 residues in the CDR3. The CDR3 sequence: CASSTQGIRSYGYTF. CDR3 sequence (DNA): TGTGCCAGCAGCACGCAGGGTATCCGGTCCTATGGCTACACCTTC.

J is TRBJ1-1 and V is TRBV2; perhaps TRBD1 as D (6 bases). Trimming removed 2 bases from V and 2 bases from J, with 15 bases in between. Germline lookup yields CDR1 SNHLY and CDR2 FYNNEI. The CDR3 covers 16 residues. This chain's CDR3 is CASSESTQGVNTEAFF. CDR3 bases: TGTGCCAGCAGTGAATCTACACAGGGCGTAAACACTGAAGCTTTCTTT.